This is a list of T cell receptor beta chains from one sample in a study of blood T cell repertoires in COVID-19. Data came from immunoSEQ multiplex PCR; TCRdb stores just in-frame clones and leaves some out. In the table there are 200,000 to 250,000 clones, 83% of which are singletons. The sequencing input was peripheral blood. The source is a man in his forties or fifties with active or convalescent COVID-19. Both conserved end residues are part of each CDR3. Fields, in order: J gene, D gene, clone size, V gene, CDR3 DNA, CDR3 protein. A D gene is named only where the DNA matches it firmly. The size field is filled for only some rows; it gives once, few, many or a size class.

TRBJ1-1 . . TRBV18 TGTGCCAGCTCACCCCCTCTAGGCTTGAACACTGAAGCTTTCTTT CASSPPLGLNTEAFF
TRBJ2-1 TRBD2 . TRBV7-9 TGTGCCAGCAGCTTGGGACTAGCGGGTACCTACAATGAGCAGTTCTTC CASSLGLAGTYNEQFF
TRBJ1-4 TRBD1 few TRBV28 TGTGCCAGCAGTCCCGAGACAGGGGTGGATGAAAAACTGTTTTTT CASSPETGVDEKLFF
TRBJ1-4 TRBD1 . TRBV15 TGTGCCACCAGCAGCCCCGGGACAGTTGGTTTGGGAAAACTGTTTTTT CATSSPGTVGLGKLFF
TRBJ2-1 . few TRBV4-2 TGTGCCAGCAGCCAAGATACTGGACAGACAAACAATGAGCAGTTCTTC CASSQDTGQTNNEQFF
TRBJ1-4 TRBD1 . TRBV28 TGTGCCAGCAGTCGACAGGGCGTAAGGGAAAAACTGTTTTTT CASSRQGVREKLFF
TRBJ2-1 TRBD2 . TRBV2 TGTGCCAGCACAGCGGGGGGCCCCAGCGCCTACAATGAGCAGTTCTTC CASTAGGPSAYNEQFF
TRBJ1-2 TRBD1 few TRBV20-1 TGCAGTGCAACAGGGGAATACGGCTACACCTTC CSATGEYGYTF
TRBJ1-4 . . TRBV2 TGTGCCAGCAGTGAAGCGCCCAGGGTCACTAATGAAAAACTGTTTTTT CASSEAPRVTNEKLFF
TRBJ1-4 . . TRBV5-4 TGTGCCAGCAGCTCCACCCGGGGTAATGAAAAACTGTTTTTT CASSSTRGNEKLFF
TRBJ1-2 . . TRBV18 TGTGCCAGCTCCCCCGGGGGAGCTAACTATGGCTACACCTTC CASSPGGANYGYTF
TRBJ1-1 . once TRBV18 TGTGCCAGCTCACCAAGTAGGGGGAACACTGAAGCTTTCTTT CASSPSRGNTEAFF
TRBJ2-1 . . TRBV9 TGTGCCAGCAGCGCGGATTGGGGGGCCTACAATGAGCAGTTCTTC CASSADWGAYNEQFF
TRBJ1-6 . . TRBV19 TGTGCCAGTAGTATCCAGGGGAATTCACCCCTCCACTTT CASSIQGNSPLHF
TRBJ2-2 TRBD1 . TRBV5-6 TGTGCCAGCAGCGGGCGGACAGGGTCCGACGGGGAGCTGTTTTTT CASSGRTGSDGELFF
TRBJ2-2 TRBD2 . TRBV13 TGTGCCAGCAGCCCCCTGGCGGGAGCGGACACCGGGGAGCTGTTTTTT CASSPLAGADTGELFF
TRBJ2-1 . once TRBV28 TGTGCCAGCAGGTTCCGGGACACTGCCTACAATGAGCAGTTCTTC CASRFRDTAYNEQFF
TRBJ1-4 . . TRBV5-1 TGCGCCAGCAGCTTAGGGGCAGTCCTAAATGAAAAACTGTTTTTT CASSLGAVLNEKLFF
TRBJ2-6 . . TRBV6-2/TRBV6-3 TGTGCCAGCAGTTCTGGCGGTTCTGGGGCCAACGTCCTGACTTTC CASSSGGSGANVLTF
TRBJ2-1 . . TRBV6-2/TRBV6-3 TGTGCCAGCAGTCAAACATACAGCGAGCAGTTCTTC CASSQTYSEQFF
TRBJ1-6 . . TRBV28 TGTGCCAGCAGTCCCCCGGTGGTGCAGGATAATTCACCCCTCCACTTT CASSPPVVQDNSPLHF
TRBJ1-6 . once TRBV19 TGTGCCAGTAGTATCGTCAATTCACCCCTCCACTTT CASSIVNSPLHF
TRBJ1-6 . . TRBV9 TGTGCCAGCAGCCGGGGGGGCTCCTATAATTCACCCCTCCACTTT CASSRGGSYNSPLHF
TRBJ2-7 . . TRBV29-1 TGCAGCGTTGGAGGCCAGAGATACGAGCAGTACTTC CSVGGQRYEQYF
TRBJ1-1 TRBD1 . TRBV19 TGTGCCAGTAGTTCCTGGACAGGGGGACCTGAAGCTTTCTTT CASSSWTGGPEAFF
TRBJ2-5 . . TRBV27 TGTGCCAGCAGTTTAGGGGGGACGGAGACCCAGTACTTC CASSLGGTETQYF
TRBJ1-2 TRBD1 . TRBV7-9 TGTGCCAGCACCCGGACAGGGGACGGCGGCTACACCTTC CASTRTGDGGYTF
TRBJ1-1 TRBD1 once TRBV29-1 TGCAGCGTTCTCACAGGGGGTTCACTTATGAACACTGAAGCTTTCTTT CSVLTGGSLMNTEAFF
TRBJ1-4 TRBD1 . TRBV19 TGTGCCAGTAGTCAGGGGGGTCTGGAAAAACTGTTTTTT CASSQGGLEKLFF
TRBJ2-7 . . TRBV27 TGTGCCAGCAGCCCCAGGGGAAGCTCCTACGAGCAGTACTTC CASSPRGSSYEQYF
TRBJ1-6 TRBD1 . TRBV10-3 TGTGCCATCAGTGAGTCAGACAGGGGCCTCTATAATTCACCCCTCCACTTT CAISESDRGLYNSPLHF